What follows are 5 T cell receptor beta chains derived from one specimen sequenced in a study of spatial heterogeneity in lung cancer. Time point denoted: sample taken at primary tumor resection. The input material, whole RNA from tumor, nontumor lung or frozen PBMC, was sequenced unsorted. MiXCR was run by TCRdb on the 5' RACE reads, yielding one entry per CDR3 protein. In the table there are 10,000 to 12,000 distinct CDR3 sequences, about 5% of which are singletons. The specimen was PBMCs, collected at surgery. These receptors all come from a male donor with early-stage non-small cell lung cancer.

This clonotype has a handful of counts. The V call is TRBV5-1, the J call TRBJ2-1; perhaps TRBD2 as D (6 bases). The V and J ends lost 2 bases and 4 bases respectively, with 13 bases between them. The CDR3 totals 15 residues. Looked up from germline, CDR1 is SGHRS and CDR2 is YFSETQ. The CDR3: CASSFGGSQYNEQFF. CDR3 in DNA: TGCGCCAGCAGCTTTGGGGGGTCCCAGTACAATGAGCAGTTCTTC.

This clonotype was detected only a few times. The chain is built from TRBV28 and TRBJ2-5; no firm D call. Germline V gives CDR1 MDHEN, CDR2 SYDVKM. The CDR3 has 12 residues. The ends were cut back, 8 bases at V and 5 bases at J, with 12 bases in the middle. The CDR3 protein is CASGRSYETQYF. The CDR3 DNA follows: TGTGCCAGCGGCAGGTCCTACGAGACCCAGTACTTC.

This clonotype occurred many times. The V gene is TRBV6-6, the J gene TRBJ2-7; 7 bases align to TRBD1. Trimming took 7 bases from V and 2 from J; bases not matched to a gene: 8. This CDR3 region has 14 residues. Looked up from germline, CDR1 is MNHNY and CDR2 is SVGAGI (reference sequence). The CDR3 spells CASNKGQAPYEQYF. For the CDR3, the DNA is TGTGCCAGCAACAAAGGACAGGCTCCCTACGAGCAGTACTTC.

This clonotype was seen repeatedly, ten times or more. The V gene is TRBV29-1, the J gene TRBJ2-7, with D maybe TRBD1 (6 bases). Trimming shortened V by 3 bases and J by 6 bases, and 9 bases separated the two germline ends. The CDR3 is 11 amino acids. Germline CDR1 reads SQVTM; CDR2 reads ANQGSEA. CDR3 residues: CSVDTGTEQYF. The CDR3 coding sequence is TGCAGCGTTGATACAGGGACCGAGCAGTACTTC.

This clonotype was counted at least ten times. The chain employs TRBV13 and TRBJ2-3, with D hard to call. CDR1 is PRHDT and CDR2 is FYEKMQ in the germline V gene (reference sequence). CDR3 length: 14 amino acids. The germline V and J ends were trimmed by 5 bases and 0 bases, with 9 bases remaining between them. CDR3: CASSPTISTDTQYF. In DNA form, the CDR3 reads TGTGCCAGCAGCCCTACTATCAGCACAGATACGCAGTATTTT.